The 15 T cell receptor beta chains presented below share a single source sample, sequenced in a study of human versus mouse CDR3 diversity and MHC coevolution. Method: immunoSEQ multiplex PCR; TCRdb's copy keeps in-frame clones and lacks some. The repertoire holds fewer than 100,000 clones, approximately 92% seen once, with 1.3% to 1.5% in the top ten. The sequenced sample consisted of naive CD4+ T cells from blood. Subset in this sample: CD45RO-negative CD62L-positive naive CD4 T cells. The receptors come from a person between 25 and 75 years old in good health.

The chain employs TRBV28 and TRBJ1-5; a weak D match, TRBD1 (5 bases). The CDR3 length is 13 residues. CDR1 and CDR2 (germline): MDHEN, SYDVKM. Trimming shortened V by 5 bases and J by 9 bases, and 14 bases separated the two germline ends. CDR3 sequence: CASSQESGRPQHF. CDR3 bases: TGTGCCAGCAGTCAAGAATCAGGGCGGCCCCAGCATTTT.

The V gene is TRBV18, the J gene TRBJ1-5; weak D call: TRBD1 (6 bases). Germline CDR1 KGHSH, CDR2 LQKENI. The CDR3 spans 15 residues. V lost 1 base, J lost 6 bases, and 13 bases lay in between. The DNA of the CDR3 is TGTGCCAGCTCACCACAGGGGGAATTGGGTCAGCCCCAGCATTTT. Amino acid sequence: CASSPQGELGQPQHF.

J is TRBJ2-2 and V is TRBV13; 7 bases align to TRBD1. The CDR3 length is 16 residues. V was clipped by 5 bases and J by 0 bases; unmatched bases: 6. The germline V gene has CDR1 PRHDT and CDR2 FYEKMQ (reference sequence). CDR3 amino acids: CASSPGGGPNTGELFF. The CDR3 coding sequence is TGTGCCAGCAGCCCAGGGGGTGGCCCGAACACCGGGGAGCTGTTTTTT.

This clone was seen more than once but under ten times. The V gene is TRBV10-3, the J gene TRBJ1-2, with TRBD1 identical over 9 bases. CDR1 ENHRY and CDR2 SYGVKD come from the germline V gene. With 2 bases clipped from V and 3 bases from J, the junction kept 4 bases outside the gene matches. This CDR3 is 15 amino acids long. The CDR3 loop is CAISEGGQGDYGYTF. CDR3 in DNA: TGTGCCATCAGTGAGGGGGGACAGGGTGACTATGGCTACACCTTC.

V usage is TRBV27 and J usage is TRBJ1-1; 8 positions match TRBD1. This CDR3 contains 15 residues. The J segment lost 5 bases and the V segment lost 5 bases, leaving 10 bases of the junction unmatched. Germline CDR1 is MNHEY and CDR2 is SMNVEV (reference sequence). Here the CDR3 reads CASSARTGTRTEAFF. As DNA, the CDR3 is TGTGCCAGCAGTGCCCGGACAGGGACTCGTACTGAAGCTTTCTTT.

This sequence joins TRBV7-9 and TRBJ2-3; possible D gene TRBD1, 5 bases. The CDR3 runs 18 residues. V was trimmed by 0 bases and J by 0 bases, leaving 16 bases between them. Germline CDR1 is SEHNR and CDR2 is FQNEAQ (reference sequence). The CDR3 spells CASSLAQGVTTSTDTQYF. The CDR3 DNA follows: TGTGCCAGCAGCTTAGCGCAAGGGGTGACGACTAGCACAGATACGCAGTATTTT.

The chain combines TRBV15 with TRBJ2-7; 7 bases match TRBD1. Per the germline V gene, CDR1 is LNHNV and CDR2 is YYDKDF (reference sequence). The CDR3 consists of 17 residues. V lost 0 bases, J lost 4 bases, and 12 bases stayed unmatched. The CDR3 region is CATSREVVGQTPYEQYF. The CDR3 DNA is TGTGCCACCAGCAGAGAAGTGGTGGGACAGACTCCTTACGAGCAGTACTTC.

The chain recombines TRBV2 with TRBJ2-7, with TRBD2 identical over 10 bases. CDR1 and CDR2 from the germline V gene are SNHLY and FYNNEI. The CDR3 extends over 14 amino acids. The junction had 7 bases not matched to a gene; V was cut back by 6 bases and J by 5 bases. The CDR3 sequence: CASRFLAGVDEQYF. The DNA of the CDR3 is TGTGCCAGCAGATTTCTAGCGGGAGTGGACGAGCAGTACTTC.

The chain's CDR3 is CASRPLAVGSRYEQFF. CDR3 nucleotide sequence: TGTGCCAGCAGGCCCCTAGCGGTCGGGAGTAGGTATGAGCAGTTCTTC. This sequence joins TRBV27 and TRBJ2-1; 7 positions agree with TRBD2. The CDR3 loop spans 16 amino acids. CDR1 and CDR2 from the germline V gene are MNHEY and SMNVEV (reference sequence). J was trimmed by 8 bases and V by 6 bases; bases with no gene match: 16.

This rearrangement joins TRBV4-3 to TRBJ1-4, with a tentative D call TRBD1 (5 bases). Trimming stripped 0 bases from V and 8 bases from J, with 13 bases between. Germline V gene sequence: CDR1 LGHNA, CDR2 YSLEER. The CDR3 loop spans 15 amino acids. As DNA, the CDR3 is TGCGCCAGCAGCCAAGACGGAGGGGTAGGAGAAAAACTGTTTTTT. Its protein product is CASSQDGGVGEKLFF.

J is TRBJ2-7 and V is TRBV7-2; 11 nucleotides align to TRBD2. With 3 bases clipped from V and 2 bases from J, the junction kept 0 bases outside the gene matches. Germline V gene data show CDR1 as SGHTA and CDR2 as FQGNSA. There are 14 residues in the CDR3. The chain's CDR3 is CASSFSGRAYEQYF. The DNA for the CDR3 is TGTGCCAGCAGCTTTAGCGGGAGGGCCTACGAGCAGTACTTC.

The chain combines TRBV6-1 with TRBJ1-2; 8 nucleotides match TRBD1. Per the germline V gene, CDR1 is MNHNS and CDR2 is SASEGT. Germline trimming cut 6 bases from V and 4 bases from J; bases unmatched to any gene: 10. The CDR3 is made up of 15 amino acids. The CDR3 protein is CASSRQGRRVYGYTF. DNA for the CDR3: TGTGCCAGCAGCCGACAGGGGCGGCGGGTCTATGGCTACACCTTC.

The sample holds one count of this clone. V is TRBV7-2 and J is TRBJ1-1, with D possibly matching TRBD1 (6 bases). Trimming removed 5 bases at V and 0 bases at J, with 10 bases between. In germline, CDR1 is SGHTA, CDR2 FQGNSA. This CDR3 is 14 amino acids long. The CDR3 DNA follows: TGTGCCAGCAGCGGCCGGACAGTGAACACTGAAGCTTTCTTT. Translated, it gives CASSGRTVNTEAFF.

V is TRBV18 and J is TRBJ1-5; D is unresolved. CDR1 and CDR2 from the germline V gene are KGHSH and LQKENI. The CDR3 is 13 residues long. Trimming removed 2 bases at V and 5 bases at J, with 7 bases between. CDR3 residues: CASSPGQDQPQHF. CDR3 in DNA: TGTGCCAGCTCACCAGGTCAGGATCAGCCCCAGCATTTT.

V is TRBV21-1 and J is TRBJ2-7; TRBD2, as called in the table, went unchecked against the DNA. TRBV21-1 is flagged as a pseudogene. The CDR3 is made up of 10 amino acids. CDR3 in DNA: TGTGCCAGCAGCAGAGACGAGCAGTACTTC. Translated, it gives CASSRDEQYF.